The present T cell receptor beta chain was sequenced within a study of cytomegalovirus exposure and HLA in healthy donors. A multiplex PCR was run with 60 Vbeta primers and 13 Jbeta primers. Using immunoSEQ multiplex PCR, the repertoire was profiled, and TCRdb retains in-frame clones only, with some absent. There are about 250,000 clones in the sample; around four fifths occur only once, and 0.4% to 0.6% lies in the top ten. The ends lost 4 bases at V and 2 bases at J; junction bases unmatched: 5. The CDR3 totals 15 residues. The germline CDR1 and CDR2 sequences are SGHRS and YFSETQ. The TCR was taken from a boy younger than 18 in good health and CMV-seronegative. What was sequenced was PBMCs. This rearrangement joins TRBV5-1 to TRBJ2-3; 9 bases are a match to TRBD1. CDR3 DNA sequence: TGCGCCAGCAGCCCCGGGACAGGGCCCACAGATACGCAGTATTTT. It encodes CASSPGTGPTDTQYF. Combining the CDR3 with reference TRBV5-1 and TRBJ2-3 gives the whole variable domain KAGVTQTPRYLIKTRGQQVTLSCSPISGHRSVSWYQQTPGQGLQFLFEYFSETQRNKGNFPGRFSGRQFSNSRSEMNVSTLELGDSALYLCASSPGTGPTDTQYFGPGTRLTVL.